These 19 T cell receptor beta chains share one sample of origin, sequenced in a study of blood T cells in healthy people across ages. Alongside a J-beta primer mix, a sample-barcoded 5' primer served in a second PCR lasting about 7 to 11 cycles. In TCRdb, the 5' RACE reads were re-called with MiXCR into one record per CDR3 protein. This sample yields about 1.8 million distinct CDR3 sequences, of which about 50% are seen a single time; about 2.1% belongs to the top ten. The sequenced sample was blood. These receptor sequences come from a woman in her 40s in good health.

This clonotype was counted a few times. This CDR3 is CASSSTSGYYNEQFF. CDR3 DNA: TGTGCCAGCAGCTCGACTAGCGGATACTACAATGAGCAGTTCTTC. V gene TRBV7-2 combines with J gene TRBJ2-1, with 9 bases matching TRBD2. The CDR3 has 15 residues. Germline V gene data show CDR1 as SGHTA and CDR2 as FQGNSA. V was clipped by 4 bases and J by 3 bases; unmatched bases: 4. Based on the CDR3 plus reference TRBV7-2 and TRBJ2-1, the full variable domain is GAGVSQSPSNKVTEKGKDVELRCDPISGHTALYWYRQSLGQGLEFLIYFQGNSAPDKSGLPSDRFSAERTGGSVSTLTIQRTQQEDSAVYLCASSSTSGYYNEQFFGPGTRLTVL.

The chain is built from TRBV11-2 and TRBJ2-4, with D hard to call. This CDR3 has 14 residues. From germline, CDR1 is SGHAT and CDR2 FQNNGV. V shed 5 bases and J shed 13 bases, with 21 bases lying between them. The CDR3 nucleotides read TGTGCCAGCAGCACGCACATGGCGACCTACGGGCAGTACTTC. It is translated as CASSTHMATYGQYF.

This clonotype was found once. This rearrangement joins TRBV6-2 or TRBV6-3 to TRBJ2-5; 9 bases match TRBD2. CDR3 length: 16 amino acids. CDR1 is MNHEY and CDR2 is SVGEGT in the germline V gene. Trimming removed 4 bases from V and 2 bases from J; junction bases left unmatched: 8. CDR3 region: CASSWGGLAGQETQYF. The DNA for the CDR3 is TGTGCCAGCAGTTGGGGTGGTCTAGCGGGACAAGAGACCCAGTACTTC.

CDR3 nucleotide sequence: TGTGCCAGCAGCTTGAGAGGGCTCGGCTACTACGAGCAGTACTTC. Its protein product is CASSLRGLGYYEQYF. This chain connects TRBV5-6 to TRBJ2-7, with D tentatively TRBD2 (5 bases). The CDR3 has 15 amino acids. V dropped 1 base and J dropped 3 bases, with 14 bases sitting between them. Looked up from germline, CDR1 is SGHDT and CDR2 is YYEEEE.

This clonotype was observed a single time. The chain employs TRBV9 and TRBJ1-2; TRBD1 might be the D (6 bases). This CDR3 spans 15 amino acids. CDR1 and CDR2 from the germline V gene are SGDLS and YYNGEE. The V end was cut by 0 bases, the J end by 2 bases, with 11 bases between. The CDR3 DNA reads TGTGCCAGCAGCGTAGATGGGGGCTCCAACTATGGCTACACCTTC. Amino acids: CASSVDGGSNYGYTF.

The chain links TRBV29-1 to TRBJ2-1, with D possibly matching TRBD2 (7 bases). With the DNA end fitting TRBJ2-7 better, the J assignment may be wrong. The CDR3 is 13 residues long. CDR1 and CDR2 from the germline V gene are SQVTM and ANQGSEA. CDR3 sequence (DNA): TGCAGCGTTGAAGCGGGGGGCTACAATGAGCAGTACTTC. Its protein is CSVEAGGYNEQYF.

This chain links TRBV24-1 with TRBJ2-1; tentative D call: TRBD2 (5 bases). V was clipped by 1 base and J by 11 bases, with 11 bases between them. Germline values: CDR1 KGHDR, CDR2 SFDVKD. This CDR3 is 13 amino acids long. The CDR3 loop reads CATSDFGSHKQFF. The CDR3 DNA follows: TGTGCCACCAGTGATTTTGGGAGTCACAAGCAGTTCTTC.

The chain couples TRBV2 to TRBJ2-3, with D hard to call. CDR3 size: 13 residues. V lost 7 bases to trimming and J lost 1 base, with 9 bases between them. Germline V CDR1 and CDR2: SNHLY, FYNNEI. The CDR3 loop is CASNIRGTDTQYF. As DNA, the CDR3 is TGTGCCAGCAACATTCGAGGCACAGATACGCAGTATTTT.

In this sample, this clonotype turned up once. CDR3 residues: CASRTRGRNSPLHF. DNA for the CDR3: TGTGCCAGCAGGACCCGGGGAAGAAATTCACCCCTCCACTTT. The chain couples TRBV7-8 to TRBJ1-6; D call uncertain. This CDR3 has 14 amino acids. Germline CDR1 is SGHVS and CDR2 is FQNEAQ. Trimming stripped 6 bases from V and 7 bases from J, with 13 bases between.

This clonotype was observed a few times. This chain's CDR3 is CATSDLKAGGFYNEQFF. The DNA of the CDR3 is TGTGCCACCAGTGATTTAAAGGCGGGGGGTTTCTACAATGAGCAGTTCTTC. The V and J genes are TRBV24-1 and TRBJ2-1; 8 bases are a match to TRBD2. There are 17 residues in the CDR3. CDR1 and CDR2 (germline): KGHDR, SFDVKD. V lost 1 base to trimming and J lost 3 bases; unmatched junction nucleotides: 7.

The chain links TRBV5-1 to TRBJ2-3, with 9 positions matching TRBD2. The CDR3 totals 16 residues. V shed 3 bases and J 3 bases; nucleotides not matched to a gene: 8. Per germline, CDR1 SGHRS and CDR2 YFSETQ. CDR3 loop: CASSWDPTSGTDTQYF. The CDR3 coding sequence is TGCGCCAGCAGCTGGGATCCGACTAGCGGAACAGATACGCAGTATTTT.

This chain uses TRBV10-3 with TRBJ2-1; 12 bases line up with TRBD2. The ends lost 7 bases at V and 5 bases at J; junction bases unmatched: 6. Germline V CDR1 and CDR2: ENHRY, SYGVKD. There are 15 residues in the CDR3. The CDR3 DNA sequence: TGTGCCATCACCCCTAGCGGGGGGGCCAACAATGAGCAGTTCTTC. As protein: CAITPSGGANNEQFF.

The chain employs TRBV7-6 and TRBJ2-3; TRBD1 is a possible D gene (5 bases). The germline gives CDR1 SGHVS, CDR2 FNYEAQ. Trimming took 6 bases from V and 0 from J, leaving 13 bases between them. This CDR3 region has 15 residues. The CDR3 here is CASRQESSSTDTQYF. CDR3 DNA sequence: TGTGCCAGCAGACAGGAGAGCTCTAGCACAGATACGCAGTATTTT.

V usage is TRBV4-1 and J usage is TRBJ1-2; a possible D gene is TRBD1 (6 bases). The CDR3 loop spans 16 amino acids. Trimming shortened V by 1 base and J by 5 bases, and 17 bases separated the two germline ends. Germline values: CDR1 MGHRA, CDR2 YSYEKL. In DNA form, the CDR3 reads TGCGCCAGCAGCCAAGTGTCGGTCCCGCAGGGGTATGGCTACACCTTC. This codes for CASSQVSVPQGYGYTF.

This chain uses TRBV2 with TRBJ2-4; TRBD2 aligns across 7 bases. The end of the DNA aligns better with TRBJ2-7, so the J call may be wrong. Germline CDR1 is SNHLY and CDR2 is FYNNEI. The CDR3 consists of 17 residues. CDR3 nucleotide sequence: TGTGCCAGCAGTGAAGCGCTGGGCCGAGCGGGGACCTACGAGCAGTACTTC. Its translation: CASSEALGRAGTYEQYF.

The chain recombines TRBV7-2 with TRBJ1-6, with 8 bases matching TRBD1. Germline lookup yields CDR1 SGHTA and CDR2 FQGNSA. V dropped 4 bases and J dropped 7; count of bases not matched to a gene: 6. The CDR3 is 15 residues long. As DNA, the CDR3 is TGTGCCAGCAGCTCCGCGGGGGACAGGAATTCACCCCTCCACTTT. Amino acids: CASSSAGDRNSPLHF.

The chain combines TRBV6-5 with TRBJ1-2, with 11 positions matching TRBD1. The CDR3 runs to 16 residues. Germline V gene data show CDR1 as MNHEY and CDR2 as SVGAGI. Germline trimming cut 5 bases from V and 8 bases from J; bases unmatched to any gene: 13. The CDR3 DNA sequence: TGTGCCAGCAGTCGCACCGGGACAGGGGGATTATGGGGCTACACCTTC. It encodes CASSRTGTGGLWGYTF.

This clonotype was seen a few times. The chain carries TRBV4-3 and TRBJ2-7, with 9 positions matching TRBD2. The CDR3 runs to 16 residues. The V and J ends lost 0 bases and 1 base, in that order; junction bases with no gene match: 4. The germline V gene encodes CDR1 LGHNA and CDR2 YSLEER. CDR3 residues: CASSQESRGGSYEQYF. The CDR3, as DNA: TGCGCCAGCAGCCAAGAGTCGCGGGGGGGTTCCTACGAGCAGTACTTC.

This chain connects TRBV19 to TRBJ2-1; D call uncertain. Trimming pared 8 bases from V and 8 bases from J, leaving 10 bases between. In germline, CDR1 is LNHDA, CDR2 SQIVND (reference sequence). The CDR3 is 11 amino acids. The CDR3 protein is CASAWKDEQFF. The CDR3 DNA reads TGTGCCAGTGCCTGGAAGGATGAGCAGTTCTTC.